The 12 T cell receptor beta chains below all came from one sample that was sequenced in a study of T cell responses to AZD1222 COVID-19 vaccine. The table came from immunoSEQ multiplex PCR; TCRdb's copy has only in-frame clones and leaves some out. The sample includes 100,000 to 150,000 clones, 85% to 90% of them seen just once. Specimen: peripheral blood, collected on day 0 of AZD1222 vaccination. Receptor source: an adult in good health.

J is TRBJ1-3 and V is TRBV7-2, with D perhaps TRBD1 (5 bases). V was cut by 5 bases and J by 2 bases, with 19 bases left in between. The CDR3 contains 17 residues. The germline gives CDR1 SGHTA, CDR2 FQGNSA. For the CDR3, the DNA is TGTGCCAGCAGCGGCCGGGGGGGTGGGACTACTGGAAACACCATATATTTT. Protein: CASSGRGGGTTGNTIYF.

This clone was found once. The chain joins TRBV12-3 or TRBV12-4 to TRBJ1-5; D is uncertain. The V end was cut by 0 bases, the J end by 8 bases, with 8 bases between. This CDR3 contains 13 residues. CDR3 coding DNA: TGTGCCAGCAGTTTAGCAATCCAGGAGCCCCAGCATTTT. Protein: CASSLAIQEPQHF.

On this clone: The sample contains more than one DNA sequence encoding this CDR3. This chain connects TRBV12-3 or TRBV12-4 to TRBJ1-2, with 11 nucleotides matching TRBD1. The CDR3 is 13 amino acids. V lost 5 bases and J lost 6; bases outside the gene matches: 2. The CDR3 protein is CASSRDRGNGYTF. The CDR3 DNA is TGTGCCAGCAGTCGGGACAGGGGGAATGGCTACACCTTC.

This chain uses TRBV27 with TRBJ2-1; 11 positions match TRBD2. Germline CDR1 MNHEY, CDR2 SMNVEV (reference sequence). The CDR3 contains 14 residues. Trimming removed 2 bases from V and 9 bases from J; junction bases left unmatched: 3. CDR3 nucleotides: TGTGCCAGCAGTTTACTAGCGGGAGGCTTTGAGCAGTTCTTC. Amino acid sequence: CASSLLAGGFEQFF.

The chain employs TRBV19 and TRBJ1-4; TRBD1 might be the D (5 bases). The CDR3 totals 15 residues. Trimming took off 6 bases at V and 2 bases at J, with 13 bases between the two ends. Germline CDR1 and CDR2: LNHDA and SQIVND (reference sequence). The CDR3 coding sequence is TGTGCCAGTAGCCGGACGGGGGAGACTAATGAAAAACTGTTTTTT. Its translation is CASSRTGETNEKLFF.

The V gene is TRBV5-8, the J gene TRBJ2-7, with TRBD1 identical over 8 bases. Losses at the gene ends were 3 bases for V and 5 bases for J; bases not matched to a gene: 1. The germline V gene encodes CDR1 SGHTS and CDR2 YDEGEE. The CDR3 is made up of 12 amino acids. The CDR3 protein is CASSWTGNEQYF. DNA for the CDR3: TGTGCCAGCAGCTGGACAGGGAACGAGCAGTACTTC.

J is TRBJ2-3 and V is TRBV7-2; D is undetermined. Germline V gene sequence: CDR1 SGHTA, CDR2 FQGNSA. This CDR3 is 14 amino acids long. Trimming stripped 1 base from V and 0 bases from J, with 5 bases between. This chain's CDR3 is CASSLERSTDTQYF. In DNA, the CDR3 is TGTGCCAGCAGCTTAGAGAGGAGCACAGATACGCAGTATTTT.

This rearrangement joins TRBV6-2 or TRBV6-3 to TRBJ2-3; 7 nucleotides agree with TRBD1. The CDR3 contains 15 residues. Germline V lookup: CDR1 MNHEY, CDR2 SVGEGT. V was pared by 5 bases and J by 0 bases, with 5 bases of the junction left unmatched. In DNA form, the CDR3 reads TGTGCCAGCAGTACGACGGGACAGAGCACAGATACGCAGTATTTT. This codes for CASSTTGQSTDTQYF.

A few counts support this clone. CDR3: CASSQTGAPDGYTF. The DNA for the CDR3 is TGTGCCAGCTCACAAACAGGGGCCCCTGATGGCTACACCTTC. The chain has TRBV18 and TRBJ1-2; 7 bases map to TRBD1. Germline loops: CDR1 KGHSH, CDR2 LQKENI. This CDR3 spans 14 amino acids. The ends lost 4 bases at V and 6 bases at J; junction bases unmatched: 8.

The rearrangement uses TRBV3-1 (or the pseudogene TRBV3-2) and TRBJ2-5, with no clear D. V was cut by 1 base and J by 4 bases, with 7 bases left in between. The CDR3 has 13 amino acids. From germline, CDR1 is LGHDT and CDR2 YNNKEL (reference sequence). The CDR3 nucleotides are TGTGCCAGCAGCCAAGTGGTCGGAGAGACCCAGTACTTC. Its protein is CASSQVVGETQYF.

This chain uses TRBV9 with TRBJ1-1, with TRBD1 matching over 9 bases. Germline values: CDR1 SGDLS, CDR2 YYNGEE. This CDR3 spans 15 amino acids. The junction had 4 bases not matched to a gene; V was cut back by 3 bases and J by 1 base. CDR3 loop: CASSDHRGQNTEAFF. In DNA form, the CDR3 reads TGTGCCAGCAGCGACCACAGGGGGCAGAACACTGAAGCTTTCTTT.

Of note for this clone: Germline is not matched at one junction end, which may reflect a read error. The chain carries TRBV2 and TRBJ2-1, with D hard to call. CDR1 is SNHLY and CDR2 is FYNNEI in the germline V gene. CDR3 length equals 11 residues. In DNA form, the CDR3 reads TGTGCCAGCAGAGAAGGTCCGGAGCAGTTCTTC. Its protein product is CASREGPEQFF. The whole variable domain, remainder taken from reference TRBV2 and TRBJ2-1, is EPEVTQTPSHQVTQMGQEVILRCVPISNHLYFYWYRQILGQKVEFLVSFYNNEISEKSEIFDDQFSVERPDGSNFTLKIRSTKLEDSAMYFCASREGPEQFFGPGTRLTVL.